The clone carrying this T cell receptor beta chain appeared a single time. What it binds is unknown. A multiplex PCR was run with 60 Vbeta primers and 13 Jbeta primers. TCRdb's copy holds only in-frame clones and misses some; the assay was immunoSEQ multiplex PCR. This sample has approximately 210,000 clones, with about 85% found just once. This sample stems from a study of cytomegalovirus exposure and HLA in healthy donors. Study-level points and caveats: Further analysis was carried out later, and it showed several of the most significant clusters appearing linked to common viral pathogens.

Germline V CDR1 and CDR2: LNHDA, SQIVND (reference sequence). V lost 4 bases and J lost 2; bases outside the gene matches: 6. The CDR3 has 16 residues. Sequences were obtained from PBMCs. This TCR came from a male donor in good health and CMV-seropositive. V gene TRBV19 combines with J gene TRBJ2-1; TRBD2 matches at 9 bases. The chain's CDR3 is CASSRLAGNTYNEQFF. CDR3 bases: TGTGCCAGTAGTAGGCTAGCGGGAAATACCTACAATGAGCAGTTCTTC.